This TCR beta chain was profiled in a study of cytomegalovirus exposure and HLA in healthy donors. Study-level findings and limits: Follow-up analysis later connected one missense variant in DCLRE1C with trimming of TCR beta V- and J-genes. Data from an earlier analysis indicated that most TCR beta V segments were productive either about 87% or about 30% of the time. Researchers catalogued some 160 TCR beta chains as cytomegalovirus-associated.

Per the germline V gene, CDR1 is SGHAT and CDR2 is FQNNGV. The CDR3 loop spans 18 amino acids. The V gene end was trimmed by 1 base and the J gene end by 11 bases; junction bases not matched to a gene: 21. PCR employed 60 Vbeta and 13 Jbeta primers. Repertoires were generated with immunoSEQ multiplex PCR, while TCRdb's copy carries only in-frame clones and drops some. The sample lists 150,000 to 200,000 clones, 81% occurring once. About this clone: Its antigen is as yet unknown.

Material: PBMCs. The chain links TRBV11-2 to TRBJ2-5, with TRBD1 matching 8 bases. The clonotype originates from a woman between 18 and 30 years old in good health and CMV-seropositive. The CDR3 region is CASSLGGFWDRRASEQYF. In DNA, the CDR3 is TGTGCCAGCAGCTTAGGTGGCTTCTGGGACAGGCGCGCCTCAGAGCAGTACTTC.